This T cell receptor beta chain derives from a study of CD8+CD57+ T cells in acquired aplastic anemia. Trimming left V 6 bases short and J 1 base short, with 18 bases between. This CDR3 has 16 amino acids. The germline CDR1 and CDR2 sequences are MNHEY and SVGEGT. Both TCR beta VDJ combination and CDR3 sequence profiling were carried out. Genomic DNA was the template for this profiling. TCRdb used MiXCR to reprocess the reads, holding one entry per CDR3 protein. The table shows roughly 420,000 distinct CDR3 sequences, with around 68% occurring only once. Whole-study findings and limits: Significant differences in CD8+ Simpson's diversity were not observed between patients and controls. Common to patients and controls were twenty-nine CD8+ CDR3 sequences.

This clonotype has a handful of counts. The antigen remains undetermined. The sequence derives from a human donor in good health, serving as a control. V gene TRBV6-2 or TRBV6-3 combines with J gene TRBJ2-5, with D possibly TRBD1 on 6 matching bases. Sequencing was done on a sample of sorted CD4+, CD8+, or CD8+CD57+ T cells (not recorded which) from PBMCs. In DNA, the CDR3 is TGTGCCAGCAGCTTAGGTACCAGGGGCCTCCAAGAGACCCAGTACTTC. Its protein product is CASSLGTRGLQETQYF.